This T cell receptor (beta chain) was found in a study of cytomegalovirus exposure and HLA in healthy donors. The donors gave bone marrow, and they were healthy. The PCR had 60 Vbeta and 13 Jbeta primers. Only in-frame clones appear in the TCRdb table, and some are missing; sequencing was by immunoSEQ multiplex PCR. The sample holds around 200,000 clones; roughly 75% are singletons and the top ten take over 4%. Germline V gene lookup returns CDR1 SEHNR and CDR2 FQNEAQ (reference sequence). The CDR3 totals 15 residues. Trimming cost V 5 bases and J 4 bases; bases outside gene matches: 10. The sequenced sample consisted of PBMCs. The rearrangement uses TRBV7-9 and TRBJ1-1; 7 nucleotides align to TRBD1. The TCR was taken from a man aged 25 to 40 in good health and CMV-seropositive. The CDR3 DNA follows: TGTGCCAGCAGCCTCCGACAGGGATCGGTCACTGAAGCTTTCTTT. Amino acid sequence: CASSLRQGSVTEAFF.